The 32 T cell receptor beta chains below were found in one sample sequenced in a study of shared clonotypes between healthy human individuals. Repertoires were generated with immunoSEQ multiplex PCR, while TCRdb's copy carries only in-frame clones and drops some. The sample holds 330,000 or so clones, around 72% seen once. Material: memory CD4+ T cells sorted from blood. Subset denoted: CD45RA-negative fraction. Receptor source: a man aged 30-40 years in good health.

V gene TRBV29-1 combines with J gene TRBJ2-7; D may be TRBD1 (5 bases). Germline V gene lookup returns CDR1 SQVTM and CDR2 ANQGSEA. CDR3 length: 12 amino acids. The V end lost 3 bases, the J end lost 6 bases, and 12 bases lay between the germline ends. This chain's CDR3 is CSVDPRAFEQYF. The CDR3 region has the DNA TGCAGCGTTGACCCCAGGGCTTTCGAGCAGTACTTC.

This clone has only one observation. V is TRBV19 and J is TRBJ2-5; 8 positions match TRBD2. Trimming at V came to 6 bases and at J to 4 bases, leaving 10 bases not matched to a gene. Germline V gene lookup returns CDR1 LNHDA and CDR2 SQIVND (reference sequence). There are 15 residues in the CDR3. Written as DNA, the CDR3 is TGTGCCAGTAGGCTCTCGGGGGGGAGGGCAGAGACCCAGTACTTC. Protein: CASRLSGGRAETQYF. The full variable domain, completed using reference TRBV19 and TRBJ2-5, is DGGITQSPKYLFRKEGQNVTLSCEQNLNHDAMYWYRQDPGQGLRLIYYSQIVNDFQKGDIAEGYSVSREKKESFPLTVTSAQKNPTAFYLCASRLSGGRAETQYFGPGTRLLVL.

The V gene is TRBV11-2, the J gene TRBJ2-1; TRBD2 agrees at 8 bases. Germline trimming cut 4 bases from V and 6 bases from J; bases unmatched to any gene: 11. The CDR3 spans 16 residues. Germline CDR1 SGHAT, CDR2 FQNNGV. CDR3 in amino acids: CASSSKAGVHTNEQFF. The CDR3 nucleotides are TGTGCCAGCAGCTCCAAAGCGGGAGTCCATACCAATGAGCAGTTCTTC.

This chain connects TRBV15 to TRBJ2-3; possible D gene TRBD1, 7 bases. Trimming removed 6 bases from V and 0 bases from J, with 13 bases in between. This CDR3 comprises 15 residues. Per the germline V gene, CDR1 is LNHNV and CDR2 is YYDKDF (reference sequence). CDR3 bases: TGTGCCACCAGTCTCGGGGGACAGAGCACAGATACGCAGTATTTT. Translating it yields CATSLGGQSTDTQYF.

This clone was counted a few times. V is TRBV25-1 and J is TRBJ1-2, with D possibly being TRBD1 (5 bases). Trimming took 5 bases from V and 4 from J, leaving 17 bases between them. Germline CDR1 reads MGHDK; CDR2 reads SYGVNS. The CDR3 extends over 15 amino acids. This CDR3 reads CASSPPGEGGYGYTF. CDR3 coding DNA: TGTGCCAGCAGTCCTCCGGGGGAGGGTGGCTATGGCTACACCTTC.

The rearrangement joins TRBV6-5 to TRBJ2-7; D remains unclear. CDR3 length: 14 residues. Trimming stripped 6 bases from V and 0 bases from J, with 12 bases between. CDR1 and CDR2 (germline): MNHEY, SVGAGI. CDR3 DNA: TGTGCCAGCAGGATGGACCGCAGCTCCTACGAGCAGTACTTC. As protein: CASRMDRSSYEQYF.

The J gene is TRBJ1-1, the V gene TRBV10-3; D not resolved. This CDR3 is built from 13 residues. CDR1 is ENHRY, CDR2 SYGVKD, per germline. V lost 5 bases, J lost 0 bases, and 7 bases lay in between. This CDR3 is CAISYVMNTEAFF. The CDR3 DNA sequence: TGTGCCATCAGTTACGTCATGAACACTGAAGCTTTCTTT.

This sequence joins TRBV5-1 and TRBJ2-7; the D is unclear. Germline V gene sequence: CDR1 SGHRS, CDR2 YFSETQ. Trimming cost V 0 bases and J 2 bases, with 18 bases left between them. CDR3 size: 17 residues. DNA for the CDR3: TGCGCCAGCAGCTTGGTTCTGGGTAACGCCGCACCCTACGAGCAGTACTTC. This encodes CASSLVLGNAAPYEQYF.

The CDR3 DNA reads TGCGCCAGCAGCCTTCAGGGAGGTTCAACTGAAGCTTTCTTT. As protein: CASSLQGGSTEAFF. The V gene is TRBV5-1, the J gene TRBJ1-1; tentative D call: TRBD1 (5 bases). The germline V and J ends were trimmed by 4 bases and 5 bases, with 15 bases remaining between them. Per the germline V gene, CDR1 is SGHRS and CDR2 is YFSETQ. This CDR3 is built from 14 residues.

The chain combines TRBV28 with TRBJ1-2, with a weak D call TRBD1 (5 bases). This CDR3 comprises 13 residues. Trimming took 9 bases from V and 7 from J, leaving 18 bases between them. CDR1 MDHEN and CDR2 SYDVKM come from the germline V gene. CDR3 sequence: CASISGSLGGYTF. CDR3 in DNA: TGTGCCAGTATCTCAGGGTCCCTGGGTGGCTACACCTTC.

V gene TRBV20-1 combines with J gene TRBJ2-1; D remains ambiguous. Trimming stripped 5 bases from V and 7 bases from J, with 6 bases between. This CDR3 contains 10 residues. Germline CDR1 is DFQATT and CDR2 is SNEGSKA (reference sequence). The DNA of the CDR3 is TGCAGTGCTTATCCAAATGAGCAGTTCTTC. The encoded protein is CSAYPNEQFF.

The rearrangement links TRBV28 to TRBJ2-3; D is unclear. Per the germline V gene, CDR1 is MDHEN and CDR2 is SYDVKM. Trimming took 8 bases from V and 4 from J, leaving 7 bases between them. The CDR3 extends over 11 amino acids. The CDR3 sequence: CASQRSDTQYF. The CDR3 DNA reads TGTGCCAGCCAACGGTCAGATACGCAGTATTTT.

The genes are TRBV2 and TRBJ2-5, with D possibly TRBD1 on 5 matching bases. V lost 5 bases and J 2 bases, leaving 12 bases between the germline ends. CDR3 length equals 14 residues. Germline CDR1 reads SNHLY; CDR2 reads FYNNEI. The CDR3, as DNA: TGTGCCAGCAGTCCTACAGGTTTTCAAGAGACCCAGTACTTC. It is translated as CASSPTGFQETQYF.

The genes are TRBV5-1 and TRBJ2-3, with 13 bases lining up with TRBD2. Germline CDR1 and CDR2: SGHRS and YFSETQ. Germline trimming cut 4 bases from V and 4 bases from J; bases unmatched to any gene: 6. CDR3 size: 16 residues. The CDR3 DNA follows: TGCGCCAGCAGCGCGGGACTAGCGGGATCCGCAGATACGCAGTATTTT. Translated, it gives CASSAGLAGSADTQYF.

The V gene is TRBV19, the J gene TRBJ1-5, with D hard to call. The germline gives CDR1 LNHDA, CDR2 SQIVND (reference sequence). Trimming pared 4 bases from V and 6 bases from J, leaving 16 bases between. The CDR3 is 15 residues long. The CDR3 DNA sequence: TGTGCCAGTAGTAGCTTAGACTCGAAAGGTCAGCCCCAGCATTTT. It specifies CASSSLDSKGQPQHF.

Only one count was recorded for this clone. V and J are TRBV5-1 and TRBJ2-7; 8 nucleotides agree with TRBD2. The CDR3 runs 15 residues. V lost 0 bases, J lost 5 bases, and 7 bases stayed unmatched. Germline CDR1 and CDR2: SGHRS and YFSETQ. The DNA for the CDR3 is TGCGCCAGCAGCTTGGTCGGGGGGGCGCTCAACGAGCAGTACTTC. Residues: CASSLVGGALNEQYF.

V and J are TRBV7-2 and TRBJ1-1; D gene ambiguous. CDR1 SGHTA and CDR2 FQGNSA come from the germline V gene. This CDR3 spans 14 amino acids. V was cut by 4 bases and J by 0 bases, with 9 bases left in between. This chain's CDR3 is CASSWRVLNTEAFF. The CDR3 coding sequence is TGTGCCAGCAGCTGGAGAGTCTTGAACACTGAAGCTTTCTTT. Looking up the rest from reference TRBV7-2 and TRBJ1-1 gives the full variable domain: GAGVSQSPSNKVTEKGKDVELRCDPISGHTALYWYRQSLGQGLEFLIYFQGNSAPDKSGLPSDRFSAERTGGSVSTLTIQRTQQEDSAVYLCASSWRVLNTEAFFGQGTRLTVV.

The V and J genes are TRBV10-3 and TRBJ2-7; D not resolved. Trimming removed 6 bases at V and 3 bases at J, with 6 bases between. The CDR3 loop spans 11 amino acids. The germline gives CDR1 ENHRY, CDR2 SYGVKD. CDR3 in amino acids: CAISSNYEQYF. The DNA for the CDR3 is TGTGCCATCAGCAGCAACTACGAGCAGTACTTC.

V and J are TRBV7-9 and TRBJ2-5; maybe TRBD2 (6 bases). V lost 5 bases and J 2 bases, leaving 12 bases between the germline ends. CDR1 and CDR2 from the germline V gene are SEHNR and FQNEAQ (reference sequence). This CDR3 is built from 14 residues. CDR3 sequence (DNA): TGTGCCAGCAGCCTAACTAGCTTGCAAGAGACCCAGTACTTC. This sequence encodes CASSLTSLQETQYF.

V is TRBV7-2 and J is TRBJ2-7; D gene unclear. Germline V lookup: CDR1 SGHTA, CDR2 FQGNSA. CDR3 length: 15 amino acids. V was cut by 4 bases and J by 3 bases, with 16 bases left in between. Here the CDR3 reads CASSSTAWASYEQYF. The CDR3 nucleotides are TGTGCCAGCAGCTCAACGGCCTGGGCTAGCTACGAGCAGTACTTC.

The rearrangement joins TRBV6-1 to TRBJ1-1, with TRBD1 as a possible D gene (6 bases). Trimming cost V 2 bases and J 5 bases, with 12 bases left between them. CDR3 length: 14 residues. Germline CDR1 is MNHNS and CDR2 is SASEGT. CDR3 sequence (DNA): TGTGCCAGCAGTGAAATGTTAGGGGGAACTGAAGCTTTCTTT. Protein product: CASSEMLGGTEAFF.

In this sample, this clone turned up a few times. The rearrangement uses TRBV25-1 and TRBJ1-1; D not resolved. This CDR3 spans 12 amino acids. V lost 6 bases to trimming and J lost 4 bases, with 9 bases between them. Germline V gives CDR1 MGHDK, CDR2 SYGVNS. CDR3: CASREMGTEAFF. The CDR3 coding sequence is TGTGCCAGCAGAGAGATGGGCACTGAAGCTTTCTTT.

The chain joins TRBV5-4 to TRBJ2-1; perhaps TRBD2 as D (5 bases). The CDR3 sequence is 14 residues long. V shed 3 bases and J shed 5 bases, with 12 bases lying between them. Germline values: CDR1 SGHNT, CDR2 YYREEE (reference sequence). The CDR3 region is CASSSTTTNNEQFF. As DNA, the CDR3 is TGTGCCAGCAGCTCGACTACTACCAACAATGAGCAGTTCTTC.

The table lists this clone with a count of one. The rearrangement uses TRBV18 and TRBJ1-4; no firm D call. V lost 2 bases to trimming and J lost 3 bases, with 7 bases between them. The CDR3 has 14 residues. CDR1 and CDR2 from the germline V gene are KGHSH and LQKENI. The CDR3 DNA is TGTGCCAGCTCACCAGGCAGCCCTAATGAAAAACTGTTTTTT. It codes for CASSPGSPNEKLFF.

The chain carries TRBV9 and TRBJ2-6; tentatively, D is TRBD1 (5 bases). Germline CDR1 SGDLS, CDR2 YYNGEE. The V end was cut by 0 bases, the J end by 0 bases, with 10 bases between. The CDR3 is 17 amino acids. DNA for the CDR3: TGTGCCAGCAGCGTAGACAGGTCAAGCTCTGGGGCCAACGTCCTGACTTTC. Translating it yields CASSVDRSSSGANVLTF. The full variable domain, completed using reference TRBV9 and TRBJ2-6, is DSGVTQTPKHLITATGQRVTLRCSPRSGDLSVYWYQQSLDQGLQFLIQYYNGEERAKGNILERFSAQQFPDLHSELNLSSLELGDSALYFCASSVDRSSSGANVLTFGAGSRLTVL.

The rearrangement links TRBV2 to TRBJ2-5; a possible D gene is TRBD1 (6 bases). CDR3 length: 14 amino acids. In germline, CDR1 is SNHLY, CDR2 FYNNEI. The V end was cut by 4 bases, the J end by 2 bases, with 11 bases between. The CDR3 is CASSAQGTQETQYF. CDR3 sequence (DNA): TGTGCCAGCAGTGCCCAGGGGACACAAGAGACCCAGTACTTC.

This clone was seen a single time. The rearrangement joins TRBV7-2 to TRBJ1-2; no clear D gene. This CDR3 contains 11 residues. V was shortened by 2 bases and J by 9 bases, with 7 bases between the two germline ends. CDR1 SGHTA and CDR2 FQGNSA come from the germline V gene. DNA for the CDR3: TGTGCCAGCAGCTTATCCCCAAGCTACACCTTC. Its translation: CASSLSPSYTF.

Here the CDR3 reads CASSFLAVVNEQFF. CDR3 in DNA: TGTGCCAGCAGCTTTCTAGCGGTTGTAAATGAGCAGTTCTTC. The genes are TRBV5-5 and TRBJ2-1; TRBD2 agrees at 7 bases. The V gene's germline CDR1 is SGHKS and CDR2 YYEKEE (reference sequence). V was pared by 2 bases and J by 7 bases, with 6 bases of the junction left unmatched. The CDR3 contains 14 residues.

This chain connects TRBV5-1 to TRBJ2-1, with D perhaps matching TRBD1 or TRBD2 (5 bases each). Germline lookup yields CDR1 SGHRS and CDR2 YFSETQ. The CDR3 extends over 18 amino acids. V shed 5 bases and J shed 7 bases, with 28 bases lying between them. The CDR3 DNA sequence: TGCGCCAGCAGAAAAGAAATGGTTACGGGGACCTCTGGGAATGAGCAGTTCTTC. Translating gives CASRKEMVTGTSGNEQFF.

CDR3 loop: CASTRYSAGAGYTF. CDR3 sequence (DNA): TGTGCCAGCACCCGATACAGTGCGGGGGCCGGCTACACCTTC. This chain connects TRBV5-4 to TRBJ1-2, with a tentative D call TRBD1 (6 bases). CDR1 is SGHNT and CDR2 is YYREEE in the germline V gene (reference sequence). CDR3 length: 14 residues. Trimming stripped 6 bases from V and 8 bases from J, with 20 bases between. The full variable domain, rest sourced from reference TRBV5-4 and TRBJ1-2, is ETGVTQSPTHLIKTRGQQVTLRCSSQSGHNTVSWYQQALGQGPQFIFQYYREEENGRGNFPPRFSGLQFPNYSSELNVNALELDDSALYLCASTRYSAGAGYTFGSGTRLTVV.

J is TRBJ2-7 and V is TRBV20-1; 8 bases line up with TRBD2. Per the germline V gene, CDR1 is DFQATT and CDR2 is SNEGSKA (reference sequence). This CDR3 contains 11 residues. J gave up 10 bases and V 6 bases, and 8 bases lay outside the gene matches. CDR3 coding DNA: TGCAGTGCCTCCGGGGGGGGAATACAGTACTTC. It yields the protein CSASGGGIQYF.

The chain combines TRBV5-1 with TRBJ1-5, with TRBD1 as a possible D gene (5 bases). Per germline, CDR1 SGHRS and CDR2 YFSETQ. The V end lost 4 bases, the J end lost 1 base, and 27 bases lay between the germline ends. The CDR3 runs to 20 residues. CDR3 DNA sequence: TGCGCCAGCAGCCTACTCCTGGGGCCCTACTTTCCCCAGAGCAATCAGCCCCAGCATTTT. It yields the protein CASSLLLGPYFPQSNQPQHF.